This T cell receptor (beta chain) was captured in a study of cytomegalovirus exposure and HLA in healthy donors. Findings of the study overall: In vitro, three CMV-associated chains proved specific for CMV antigens. Some TCR beta chains (over 150 of them) were listed as cytomegalovirus-associated. It was found in a later analysis that first-cohort TCR clusters tended to co-occur in the 90 to 150 validation repertoires.

As to this clone: Its antigen remains unknown.

Produced via immunoSEQ multiplex PCR; TCRdb's table is partial and in-frame only. There are roughly 260,000 clones in the sample; approximately 90% occur only once, and 2% to 3% lies in the top ten. The receptor's source is a man aged 18 to 30 in good health and CMV-seronegative. Source material: PBMCs.

The CDR3 reads CASSFLTGEETQYF. The CDR3 DNA follows: TGTGCCAGCAGCTTTTTGACAGGAGAAGAGACCCAGTACTTC. V and J are TRBV7-9 and TRBJ2-5; D possibly corresponds to TRBD1 (6 bases). In germline, CDR1 is SEHNR, CDR2 FQNEAQ (reference sequence). Deletions cut 3 bases from V and 3 bases from J, with 11 bases between. This CDR3 is built from 14 residues.